The T cell receptor beta chain under discussion was sequenced for a study of patients and donors after allogeneic stem cell transplantation. TCRdb reprocessed the RT-PCR reads with MiXCR, giving one entry per CDR3 protein. The sample lists about 74,000 distinct CDR3 sequences; around 27% were seen once. Germline CDR1 is SGHRS and CDR2 is YFSETQ. The CDR3 is 12 amino acids. Trimming removed 4 bases from V and 8 bases from J, with 12 bases in between. The sample taken for sequencing was blood, either unsorted or a sorted T cell fraction (not recorded which). The receptor comes from a human donor who was either an allogeneic HSCT recipient or a stem cell or donor lymphocyte infusion donor (not recorded which). It is not recorded whose cells these are; they may come from a transplant donor. This rearrangement joins TRBV5-1 to TRBJ1-2; D remains unclear. In DNA, the CDR3 is TGCGCCAGCAGCCTCCCTGATGGAGGCTACACCTTC. Residues: CASSLPDGGYTF.